The rows below give T cell receptor beta chains drawn from one sample of a study of human T cells and chemical hapten exposure. TCRdb re-analysed the RACE reads in MiXCR, keeping a single row per CDR3 protein. The sample records 180,000 or so distinct CDR3 sequences, about 15% being singletons. The source material was whole blood, sampled in connection with sensitization to the hapten diphenylcyclopropenone (DPC). These receptors came from a woman aged 30 to 39 with alopecia areata. Some clones in this sample may be carry-over from other donors' samples. CDR3s include the opening cysteine and the closing phenylalanine or tryptophan. A D gene is named only where the DNA matches it firmly. Clone size appears in some rows only: once, few, many, or a class for an expanded clone.

J,D,V,size,DNA,CDR3
TRBJ1-6,NA,TRBV12-1,many,TGTGCCAGCAGCTTCCAGGGTTTAAGTTCACCCCTCCACTTT,CASSFQGLSSPLHF
TRBJ2-1,TRBD2,TRBV5-1,NA,TGCGCCAGCAGCTTGGAAATGGGACTAGCGGGGGTTTACAATGAGCAGTTCTTC,CASSLEMGLAGVYNEQFF
TRBJ2-3,NA,TRBV20-1,NA,TGCAGTGCTAGTACCCCGGGGGGCTCAACAGATACGCAGTATTTT,CSASTPGGSTDTQYF
TRBJ1-4,TRBD1,TRBV20-1,many,TGCAGTGCTAGAACAGGGGATGAAAAACTGTTTTTT,CSARTGDEKLFF
TRBJ1-1,NA,TRBV7-3,NA,TGTGCCAGCAGCTTAGCAGGGGTGGGCACTGAAGCTTTCTTT,CASSLAGVGTEAFF
TRBJ2-3,TRBD1,TRBV4-3,NA,TGCGCCAGCAGCCAGGGCTGGGACAGGATTAGCACAGATACGCAGTATTTT,CASSQGWDRISTDTQYF
TRBJ2-1,NA,TRBV28,NA,TGTGCCAGCATCAGTCCGGGACGGCTGTACAATGAGCAGTTCTTC,CASISPGRLYNEQFF
TRBJ2-2,NA,TRBV10-3,NA,TGTGCCATCAGGGATCTGAACACCGGGGAGCTGTTTTTT,CAIRDLNTGELFF
TRBJ2-2,TRBD2,TRBV29-1,NA,TGCAGCGTTCGAGAGGTCGGGAGGACGAACACCGGGGAGCTGTTTTTT,CSVREVGRTNTGELFF
TRBJ1-6,NA,TRBV10-3,NA,TGTGCCATCAGTGATAGGTCATCGACAGGCAACTCACCCCTCCACTTT,CAISDRSSTGNSPLHF
TRBJ1-1,NA,TRBV29-1,many,TGCAGCGTTGACAACGGCTCTGGGACTGAAGCTTTCTTT,CSVDNGSGTEAFF
TRBJ1-1,NA,TRBV6-4,many,TGTGCCAGCATCCCCTCGTGGGGTACAGATAACACTGAAGCTTTCTTT,CASIPSWGTDNTEAFF
TRBJ2-2,TRBD2,TRBV7-9,many,TGTGCCAGCGGCCACCGCGCGGATAGCGGGGCGAACACCGGGGAGCTGTTTTTT,CASGHRADSGANTGELFF
TRBJ1-4,NA,TRBV29-1,many,TGCAGCGTTGAAGATGGGATTGAGGGATTCGGAAAACTGTTTTTT,CSVEDGIEGFGKLFF
TRBJ1-2,NA,TRBV15,few,TGTGCCACCAGCAGAGATGTAGGGGGATATGGCTACACCTTC,CATSRDVGGYGYTF
TRBJ2-7,NA,TRBV6-6,NA,TGTGCCAGCAGCCCGTCGACAGGCTACTCCTACGAGCAGTACTTC,CASSPSTGYSYEQYF
TRBJ1-2,NA,TRBV29-1,NA,TGCAGCGTTGAACACATATTTGGCTATGGCTACACCTTC,CSVEHIFGYGYTF
TRBJ2-1,NA,TRBV11-3,NA,TGTGCCAGCAGCCCCCGGACAGAAAGCTCCTACAATGAGCAGTTCTTC,CASSPRTESSYNEQFF
TRBJ2-6,NA,TRBV5-4,few,TGTGCCAGCAGCTTGTCCCCGGACCCACGGAGCTCTGGGGCCAACGTCCTGACTTTC,CASSLSPDPRSSGANVLTF
TRBJ2-2,NA,TRBV18,NA,TGTGCCAGCTCACTGGGCCGACCGAACACCGGGGAGCTGTTTTTT,CASSLGRPNTGELFF
TRBJ2-1,TRBD2,TRBV6-1,NA,TGTGCCAGCACCGCCAGCGGGAACTACAATGAGCAGTTCTTC,CASTASGNYNEQFF
TRBJ1-1,TRBD1,TRBV7-2,NA,TGTGCCAGCAGCCAGGGACAGCCGAACACTGAAGCTTTCTTT,CASSQGQPNTEAFF
TRBJ2-5,TRBD2,TRBV12-3/TRBV12-4,NA,TGTGCCAGCAGTTTAAGCCGGGCTAGCGGGGGGCGGGAGACCCAGTACTTC,CASSLSRASGGRETQYF
TRBJ1-4,TRBD1,TRBV4-1,NA,TGCGCCAGCAGCCAAGATCAGGCAGGGGGCGATGAAAAACTGTTTTTT,CASSQDQAGGDEKLFF
TRBJ2-7,TRBD1,TRBV27,few,TGTGCCAGCAGGTTGCGATCGACAGGGGGGACCTACGAGCAGTACTTC,CASRLRSTGGTYEQYF
TRBJ1-6,NA,TRBV28,once,TGTGCCAGCAGAACCAGTTTAGGTTCACCCCTCCACTTT,CASRTSLGSPLHF
TRBJ2-7,NA,TRBV29-1,few,TGCAGCGTTGTACTCGCGGGGTATCAGCTCTACGAGCAGTACTTC,CSVVLAGYQLYEQYF
TRBJ2-7,NA,TRBV11-2,many,TGTGCCAGCAGCTTAGATCTCTACGACTACGAGCAGTACTTC,CASSLDLYDYEQYF
TRBJ1-4,NA,TRBV12-3/TRBV12-4,NA,TGTGCCAGCAGTTTAAGGGTGGAAAAACTGTTTTTT,CASSLRVEKLFF
TRBJ1-3,NA,TRBV12-3/TRBV12-4,few,TGTGCCAGCAGTTTGGGGACTTCTGGAAACACCATATATTTT,CASSLGTSGNTIYF
TRBJ2-1,NA,TRBV7-3,NA,TGTGCCAGCAGCTTATCTGGACCGACGATGGCCTACAATGAGCAGTTCTTC,CASSLSGPTMAYNEQFF
TRBJ1-2,NA,TRBV28,NA,TGTGCCAGCAGTGGGACCCTGGGGCACTATGGCTACACCTTC,CASSGTLGHYGYTF
TRBJ2-5,TRBD1,TRBV20-1,once,TGCAGTGCTCCTCAGGGGGCTGAGACCCAGTACTTC,CSAPQGAETQYF
TRBJ2-1,NA,TRBV9,many,TGTGCCAGCAGCGTAGAGGGCAATGAGCAGTTCTTC,CASSVEGNEQFF
TRBJ2-1,TRBD2,TRBV19,NA,TGTGCCAGTAGTATCGGACTAGCGGGGGGAGCCTACAATGAGCAGTTCTTC,CASSIGLAGGAYNEQFF
TRBJ1-6,NA,TRBV7-2,NA,TGTGCCAGCAGCTTCAAGGCACCCAATTCACCCCTCCACTTT,CASSFKAPNSPLHF
TRBJ2-1,NA,TRBV4-1,NA,TGCGCCAGCAGCTCCGACTTGGGAGCCTCGGCCAAGCAGTTCTTC,CASSSDLGASAKQFF
TRBJ2-7,NA,TRBV7-6,NA,TGTGCCAGCAGCTTAGCCGGGGGCCTGACGTCCTACGAGCAGTACTTC,CASSLAGGLTSYEQYF
TRBJ1-4,NA,TRBV20-1,NA,TGCAGTGCTAGAGCTTCGTTAGCTCAGCATGAAAAACTGTTTTTT,CSARASLAQHEKLFF
TRBJ1-5,TRBD1,TRBV7-2,NA,TGTGCCAGCAGCGCGGACAGGGAACAGCCCCAGCATTTT,CASSADREQPQHF
TRBJ1-6,NA,TRBV6-5,few,TGTGCCAGCAGCCGTCCCCGGGTGGGCTCCTATAATTCACCCCTCCACTTT,CASSRPRVGSYNSPLHF
TRBJ1-2,NA,TRBV5-1,NA,TGCGCCAGCAGCCCCGGGACAAGCCGGGGCTACACCTTC,CASSPGTSRGYTF
TRBJ2-1,TRBD2,TRBV28,few,TGTGCCAGCAGTGAGACTAGCGGGAGGTCCTACAATGAGCAGTTCTTC,CASSETSGRSYNEQFF
TRBJ2-5,NA,TRBV9,many,TGTGCCAGCAGCGTAGGCGGGGGGACAGGAGAGACCCAGTACTTC,CASSVGGGTGETQYF